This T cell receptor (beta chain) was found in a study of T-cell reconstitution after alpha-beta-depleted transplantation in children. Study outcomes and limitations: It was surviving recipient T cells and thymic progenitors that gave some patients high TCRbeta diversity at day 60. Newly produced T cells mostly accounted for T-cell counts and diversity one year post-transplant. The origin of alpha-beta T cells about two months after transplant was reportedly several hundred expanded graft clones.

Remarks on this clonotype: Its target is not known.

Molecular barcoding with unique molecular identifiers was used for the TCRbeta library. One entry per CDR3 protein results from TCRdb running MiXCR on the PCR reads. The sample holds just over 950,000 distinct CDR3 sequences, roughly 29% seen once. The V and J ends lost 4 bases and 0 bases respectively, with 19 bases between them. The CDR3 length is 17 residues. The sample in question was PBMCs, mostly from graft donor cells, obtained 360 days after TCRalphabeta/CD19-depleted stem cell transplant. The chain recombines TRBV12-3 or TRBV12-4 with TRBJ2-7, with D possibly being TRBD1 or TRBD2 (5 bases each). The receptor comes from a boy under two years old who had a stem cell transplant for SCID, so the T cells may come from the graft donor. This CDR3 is CASSSPPGRLSSYEQYF. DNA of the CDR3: TGTGCCAGCAGTTCTCCCCCGGGACGGCTGTCCTCCTACGAGCAGTACTTC.